Each of the 2 T cell receptor beta chains below was sequenced from the same sample in a study of T cell responses to AZD1222 COVID-19 vaccine. The protocol was immunoSEQ multiplex PCR, while the TCRdb copy is restricted to in-frame clones and leaves out a portion. Altogether more than 75,000 clones are present, around 90% being singletons, with the ten largest covering roughly 26%. Sequenced material: peripheral blood, taken on day 0 of AZD1222 vaccination. The receptor set was obtained from an adult in good health.

CDR3: CASSPDTSTDTQYF. The DNA for the CDR3 is TGTGCCAGCAGCCCCGACACAAGCACAGATACGCAGTATTTT. The chain employs TRBV7-9 and TRBJ2-3; the D is unclear. Germline CDR1 and CDR2: SEHNR and FQNEAQ (reference sequence). The CDR3 runs 14 residues. Trimming left V 5 bases short and J 0 bases short, with 9 bases between.

V gene TRBV5-1 combines with J gene TRBJ2-1, with a tentative D call TRBD2 (6 bases). CDR3 length: 15 amino acids. V shed 6 bases and J shed 2 bases, with 15 bases lying between them. Germline-derived CDR1 and CDR2 are SGHRS and YFSETQ. Written as DNA, the CDR3 is TGCGCCAGCACCGTCTCGGGAGCTACCTACAATGAGCAGTTCTTC. This sequence encodes CASTVSGATYNEQFF. The full variable domain, with the rest looked up from reference TRBV5-1 and TRBJ2-1, is KAGVTQTPRYLIKTRGQQVTLSCSPISGHRSVSWYQQTPGQGLQFLFEYFSETQRNKGNFPGRFSGRQFSNSRSEMNVSTLELGDSALYLCASTVSGATYNEQFFGPGTRLTVL.